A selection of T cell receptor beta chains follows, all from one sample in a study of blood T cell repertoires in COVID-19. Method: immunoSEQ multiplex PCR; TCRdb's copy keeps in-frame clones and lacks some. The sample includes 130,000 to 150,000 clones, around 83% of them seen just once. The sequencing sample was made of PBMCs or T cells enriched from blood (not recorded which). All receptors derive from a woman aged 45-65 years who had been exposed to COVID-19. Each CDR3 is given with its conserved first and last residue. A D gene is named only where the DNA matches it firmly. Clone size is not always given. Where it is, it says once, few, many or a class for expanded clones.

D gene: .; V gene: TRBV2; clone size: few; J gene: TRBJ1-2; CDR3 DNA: TGTGCCAGCATCGGGGGGGTTGAGGGCTACACCTTC; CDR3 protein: CASIGGVEGYTF
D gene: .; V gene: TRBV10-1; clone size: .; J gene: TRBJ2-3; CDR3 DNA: TGCGCCAGCAGTCAGGCAGATACGCAGTATTTT; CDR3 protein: CASSQADTQYF
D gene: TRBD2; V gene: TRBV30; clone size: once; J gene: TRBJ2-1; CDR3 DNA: TGTGCCTGGAGGAAAGCGGGAGCCAATGAGCAGTTCTTC; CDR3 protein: CAWRKAGANEQFF
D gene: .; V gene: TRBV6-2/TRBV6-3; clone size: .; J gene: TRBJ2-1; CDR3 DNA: TGTGCCAGCAGTGACGGGAGTCCCTACAATGAGCAGTTCTTC; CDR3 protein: CASSDGSPYNEQFF
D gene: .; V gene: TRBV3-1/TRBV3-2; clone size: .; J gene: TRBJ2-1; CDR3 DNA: TGTGCCAGCAGCGACCGGGGGACAGCCAACTACAATGAGCAGTTCTTC; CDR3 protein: CASSDRGTANYNEQFF
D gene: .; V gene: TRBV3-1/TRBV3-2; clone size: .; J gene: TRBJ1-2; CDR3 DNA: TGTGCCAGCAGCCAGGGTGAGCAGACTTCTGGCTACACCTTC; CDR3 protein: CASSQGEQTSGYTF
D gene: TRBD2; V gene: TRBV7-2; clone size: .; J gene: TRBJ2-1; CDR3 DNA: TGTGCCAGCAGCTTAGTAGCGGGGGGTTACAATGAGCAGTTCTTC; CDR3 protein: CASSLVAGGYNEQFF
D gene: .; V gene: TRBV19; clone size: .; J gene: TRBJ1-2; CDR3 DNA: TGTGCCAGTAGTAGTCTAGGGGGTGGATATGGCTACACCTTC; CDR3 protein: CASSSLGGGYGYTF
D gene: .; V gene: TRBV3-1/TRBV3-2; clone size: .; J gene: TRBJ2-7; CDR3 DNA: TGTGCCAGCAGCCAATCCCTCGACAGAGCCTACGAGCAGTACTTC; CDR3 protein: CASSQSLDRAYEQYF
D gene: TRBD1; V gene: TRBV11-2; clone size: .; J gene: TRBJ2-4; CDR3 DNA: TGTGCCAGCAGCAGATCGGACAGGGGGCTAGACATTCAGTACTTC; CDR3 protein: CASSRSDRGLDIQYF
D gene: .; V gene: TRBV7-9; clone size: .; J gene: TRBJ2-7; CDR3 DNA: TGTGCCAGCAGCTCCCCGCGGAGCTCCTACGAGCAGTACTTC; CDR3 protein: CASSSPRSSYEQYF
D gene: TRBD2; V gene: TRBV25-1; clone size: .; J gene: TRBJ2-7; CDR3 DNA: TGTGCCAGCAGACCCACTAGCGGGGTTCCCTACGAGCAGTACTTC; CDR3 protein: CASRPTSGVPYEQYF
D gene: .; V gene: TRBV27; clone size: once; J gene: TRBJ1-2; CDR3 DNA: TGTGCCAGCCACACAGGGAATGGGGGCTACACCTTC; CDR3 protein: CASHTGNGGYTF
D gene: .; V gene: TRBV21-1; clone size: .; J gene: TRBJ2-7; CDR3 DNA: TGTGCCAGCAGTGGGCAGGGGGCTCTCTACGAGCAGTACTTC; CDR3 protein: CASSGQGALYEQYF
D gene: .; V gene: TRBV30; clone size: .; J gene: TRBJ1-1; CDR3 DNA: TGTGCCTGGAGTGTAAGATTGACAGGCGACCCGAACACTGAAGCTTTCTTT; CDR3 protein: CAWSVRLTGDPNTEAFF
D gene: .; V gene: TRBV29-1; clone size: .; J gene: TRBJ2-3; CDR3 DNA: TGCAGCGTTGGGAGTATGAATACGCAGTATTTT; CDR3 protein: CSVGSMNTQYF
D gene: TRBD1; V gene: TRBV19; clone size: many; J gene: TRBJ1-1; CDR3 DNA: TGTGCCACTGAACAGGGGGCTTGGACTGAAGCTTTCTTT; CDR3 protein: CATEQGAWTEAFF
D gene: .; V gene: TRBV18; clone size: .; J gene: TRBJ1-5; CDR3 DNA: TGTGCCAGCTCACTCGATTCAGGGAGGGAGCCCCAGCATTTT; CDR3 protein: CASSLDSGREPQHF
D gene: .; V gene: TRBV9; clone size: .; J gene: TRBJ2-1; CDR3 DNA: TGTGCCAGCAGCGTAGGGACTATCAATGAGCAGTTCTTC; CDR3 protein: CASSVGTINEQFF
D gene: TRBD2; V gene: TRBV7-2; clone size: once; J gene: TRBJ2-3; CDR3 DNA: TGTGCCAGCAGCCGGGTGGGGACTAGCGGGAATCTTGGGACAGATACGCAGTATTTT; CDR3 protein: CASSRVGTSGNLGTDTQYF
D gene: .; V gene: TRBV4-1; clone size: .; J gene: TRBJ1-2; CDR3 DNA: TGCGCCAGCAGCCAAGTACCAGGCGATAACTATGGCTACACCTTC; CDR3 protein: CASSQVPGDNYGYTF
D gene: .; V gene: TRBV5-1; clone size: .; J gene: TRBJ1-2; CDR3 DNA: TGCGCCAGCAGCCTTGAGGTGGCGGGCTATGGCTACACCTTC; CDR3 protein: CASSLEVAGYGYTF
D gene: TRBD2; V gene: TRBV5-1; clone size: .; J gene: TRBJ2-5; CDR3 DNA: TGCGCCAGCAGTCCGCTAGGGGCGGGAGTCGTGGGTGTAGAGACCCAGTACTTC; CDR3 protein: CASSPLGAGVVGVETQYF
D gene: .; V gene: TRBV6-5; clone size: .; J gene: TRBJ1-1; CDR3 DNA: TGTGCCAGCAGTTTTTACTCAGGGAACACTGAAGCTTTCTTT; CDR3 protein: CASSFYSGNTEAFF
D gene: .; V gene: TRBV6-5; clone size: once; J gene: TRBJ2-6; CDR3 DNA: TGTGCCAGCAGGAGAGAGGGAGTTGGGGCCAACGTCCTGACTTTC; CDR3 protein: CASRREGVGANVLTF
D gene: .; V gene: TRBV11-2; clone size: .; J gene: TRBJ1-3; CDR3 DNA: TGTGCCAGCAGCTTATATTTTGGGGCGGACCGCTCTGGAAACACCATATATTTT; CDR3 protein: CASSLYFGADRSGNTIYF
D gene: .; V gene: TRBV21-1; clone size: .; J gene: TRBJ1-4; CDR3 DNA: TGTGCCAGCAGCAAAAAGGGGCAGCGTAATGAAAAACTGTTTTTT; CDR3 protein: CASSKKGQRNEKLFF
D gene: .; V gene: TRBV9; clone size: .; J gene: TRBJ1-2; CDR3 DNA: TGTGCCAGCAGCCCATCGGACAGCCCAACTACCTATGGCTACACCTTC; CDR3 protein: CASSPSDSPTTYGYTF
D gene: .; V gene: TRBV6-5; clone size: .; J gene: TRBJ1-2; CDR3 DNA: TGTGCCAGCAGAGGAACGGGGGGGATAGTTGGCTACACCTTC; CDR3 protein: CASRGTGGIVGYTF
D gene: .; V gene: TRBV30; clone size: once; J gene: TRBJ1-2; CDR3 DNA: TGTGCCTGGACTGGCGGGGGGGTTCTTGGCTACACCTTC; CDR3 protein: CAWTGGGVLGYTF
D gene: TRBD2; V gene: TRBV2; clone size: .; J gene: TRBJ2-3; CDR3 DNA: TGTGGCCTAGGGAGGGCTAACACAGATACGCAGTATTTT; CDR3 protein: CGLGRANTDTQYF
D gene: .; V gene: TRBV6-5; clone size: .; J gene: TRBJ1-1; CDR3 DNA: TGTGCCAGCAGTTACGCAGGAATGGACACTGAAGCTTTCTTT; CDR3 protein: CASSYAGMDTEAFF
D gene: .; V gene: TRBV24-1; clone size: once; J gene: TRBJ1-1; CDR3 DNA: TGTGCCACCAGTGATTTGCAGGGGCGAGCTTTCTTT; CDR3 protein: CATSDLQGRAFF
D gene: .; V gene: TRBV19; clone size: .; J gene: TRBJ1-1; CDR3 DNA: TGTGCCAGTACCCCAGGGAAGATCAACACTGAAGCTTTCTTT; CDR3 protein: CASTPGKINTEAFF
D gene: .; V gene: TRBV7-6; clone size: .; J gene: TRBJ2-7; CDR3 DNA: TGTGCCAGCAGCTTAGAGTCAGCGATAAACTACGAGCAGTACTTC; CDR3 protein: CASSLESAINYEQYF
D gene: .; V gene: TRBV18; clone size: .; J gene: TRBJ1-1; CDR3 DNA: TGTGCCAGCTCACCACCTGGACAGCTGAACACTGAAGCTTTCTTT; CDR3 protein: CASSPPGQLNTEAFF
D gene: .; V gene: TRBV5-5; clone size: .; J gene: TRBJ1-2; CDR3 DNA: TGTGCCAGCACAAATTGGGTCAGGGGCGACGGCTACACCTTC; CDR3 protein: CASTNWVRGDGYTF
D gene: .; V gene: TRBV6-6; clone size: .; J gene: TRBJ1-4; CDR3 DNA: TGTGCCAGCAGTTACGCGGGGGCACTTGAAAAACTGTTTTTT; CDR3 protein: CASSYAGALEKLFF
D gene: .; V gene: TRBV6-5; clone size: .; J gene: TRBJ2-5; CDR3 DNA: TGTGCCAGCGGTCGTGGACAATCGTTATGGGAGACCCAGTACTTC; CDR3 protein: CASGRGQSLWETQYF
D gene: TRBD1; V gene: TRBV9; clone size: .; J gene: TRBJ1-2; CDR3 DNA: TGTGCCAGCAGCGTAGACGCGGACAGGGCCTACACCTTC; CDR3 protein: CASSVDADRAYTF
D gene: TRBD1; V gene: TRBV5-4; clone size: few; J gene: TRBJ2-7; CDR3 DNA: TGTGCCAGCAGCAAGCCCAGACAGGGAATAGGGGACGAGCAGTACTTC; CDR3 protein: CASSKPRQGIGDEQYF
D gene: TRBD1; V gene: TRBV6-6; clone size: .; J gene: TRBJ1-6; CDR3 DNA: TGTGCCAGCAGACTGGGACAGGATGGAACACCCCTCCACTTT; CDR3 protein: CASRLGQDGTPLHF
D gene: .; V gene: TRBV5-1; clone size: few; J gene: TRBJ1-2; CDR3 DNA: TGCGCCAGCAGCTTGGGTCAGGAGCGGGGGGACTATGGCTACACCTTC; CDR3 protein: CASSLGQERGDYGYTF
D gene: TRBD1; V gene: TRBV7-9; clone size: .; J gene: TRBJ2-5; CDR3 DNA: TGTGCCAGCAGCTTAGAGGGACAGGGGCAGACCCAGTACTTC; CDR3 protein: CASSLEGQGQTQYF
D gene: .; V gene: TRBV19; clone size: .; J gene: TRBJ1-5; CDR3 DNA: TGTGCCAGTAGTAGGCGCAATCAGCCCCAGCATTTT; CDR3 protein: CASSRRNQPQHF